A single TCR beta chain is shown here with its context. These data come from a study of blood T cell repertoires in COVID-19. Sequencing was performed with immunoSEQ multiplex PCR; in TCRdb, only in-frame clones are kept and a portion is missing. Of 120,000 or so clones listed, 85% to 90% are singletons. CDR1 and CDR2 (germline): SNHLY, FYNNEI. The J segment lost 4 bases and the V segment lost 6 bases, leaving 3 bases of the junction unmatched. CDR3 length: 13 residues. Sequenced input: peripheral blood. The clonotype was recovered from a woman aged 45-59 years with acute or convalescent COVID-19. The chain carries TRBV2 and TRBJ1-3, with TRBD1 matching 7 bases. CDR3 nucleotide sequence: TGTGCCAGCAGGACAGGGTTCGGAAACACCATATATTTT. It yields the protein CASRTGFGNTIYF. The full variable domain, with the rest looked up from reference TRBV2 and TRBJ1-3, is EPEVTQTPSHQVTQMGQEVILRCVPISNHLYFYWYRQILGQKVEFLVSFYNNEISEKSEIFDDQFSVERPDGSNFTLKIRSTKLEDSAMYFCASRTGFGNTIYFGEGSWLTVV.